This T cell receptor beta chain is from a study of T cells after yellow fever vaccination (dated by TCRdb to between 2018 and 2021). Some background on the complete study: The SMART-Seq v4 Ultra Low Input RNA kit was used to prepare libraries from fractions with low cell numbers. To follow T-cell clones before and after primary and booster YFV17D yellow fever vaccination, bulk TCR alpha and beta repertoires were sequenced over time. Two healthy male donors, one aged 18 to 30 and one aged 30 to 39 years, were included in the cohort. Blood was drawn at multiple timepoints before and after primary and secondary immunization, with bulk PBMC replicates and cell subsets isolated.

Only a few counts were recorded for this clonotype. Its binding antigen is unknown. No much larger clone is present one base from it, and per-base qualities are unavailable. Measured from the cysteine to the phenylalanine, the CDR3 is 15 residues long. CDR3 DNA is the only sequence kept; it has 45 bases, read in frame from the first base. The CDR1 and CDR2 encoded by the germline V gene are SGDLS and YYNGEE. Compared with germline, V lacks 0 bases and J lacks 4 bases; bases without a gene match: 3. The meaning of the sample's treatment or condition label: live attenuated yellow fever vaccine strain. PBMCs were isolated from peripheral blood using a standard Ficoll-Paque protocol. Dynabeads CD4 and CD8 positive selection kits were used to isolate the CD4 and CD8 T-cell fractions. TriZol was used to extract RNA from bulk PBMCs, CD4 and CD8 fractions, and dextramer-positive and dextramer-negative fractions.

Study-wide findings and limitations: Most clones expanded after primary vaccination (around 96% of CD4 and 88% of CD8) were re-detected after the booster, suggesting that broad memory maintenance occurred. A small share of clonotypes occurred in both CD4 and CD8 compartments, likely arising from convergent recombination. Computational filtering was needed because FACS-sorted repertoires could contain abundant contaminating clonotypes from the bulk population. Compared with the primary T-cell response, the secondary T-cell response was faster but weaker, reaching its peak on day 5 rather than on day 15. Because only a couple of donors were included in the study, the extent to which the findings can be generalized is limited.

These reads were obtained on an Illumina NovaSeq 6000. TCR cDNA was made using 5'RACE template switching, a step that added a universal primer site and unique molecular identifiers. cDNA synthesis was primed from both the TCR alpha and TCR beta constant segments. Two PCR steps were used to amplify libraries, with sample barcodes and sequencing adapters being added in the second step. Sequencing of libraries was done on Illumina HiSeq 2500 (2x100 bp) or NovaSeq (2x150 bp). The source study handled its data this way. MIGEC was used to demultiplex reads and collapse the reads into UMI consensus sequences, and MiXCR was used for V(D)J alignment. Vaccine-responding clonotypes were identified with edgeR using replicate PBMC samples, with FDR below 0.01 and a log2 fold change above 5 up to day 15 being required. Each bulk clonotype received a CD4 or CD8 identity based on whether the sequenced CD4 or CD8 repertoire contained that clonotype at higher abundance. TCRdb cleaned the public reads at Q25 with fastp, built clones with MiXCR and kept in-frame beta chains. CDR3 protein sequences are deduplicated, and each keeps its most common genes and DNA. TCRdb, rather than the study authors, made the V and J calls. This sample comprises under 200,000 distinct CDR3 sequences, 11% of them detected only once. Together, the top ten hold 36% of the sample.

The sequences come from CD8+ T cells sorted from PBMCs, collected 15 days after the yellow fever booster vaccination. This chain joins TRBV9 to TRBJ2-3, with TRBD2 identical over 9 junction bases. The origin of this receptor is a man between 18 and 29 years old who received the YFV17D yellow fever vaccine. The sequence in DNA is TGTGCCAGCAGCGTAGTAGGCGGGGGGGCAGATACGCAGTATTTT. It translates to CASSVVGGGADTQYF. The CDR3, completed at both ends by the reference TRBV9 and TRBJ2-3 genes, gives the full variable domain DSGVTQTPKHLITATGQRVTLRCSPRSGDLSVYWYQQSLDQGLQFLIQYYNGEERAKGNILERFSAQQFPDLHSELNLSSLELGDSALYFCASSVVGGGADTQYFGPGTRLTVL.